This T cell receptor (beta chain) was found in a study of regulatory T cells in long-lasting Graves disease. V was clipped by 6 bases and J by 1 base, with 1 base between them. This CDR3 is 11 amino acids long. Germline lookup yields CDR1 MDHEN and CDR2 SYDVKM. The sample's time point: persistent/refractory GD, antithyroid drugs over 5 years with positive TRAb. The TCR library was made from RNA extracted from PBMCs. Both iRepertoire HTBI primers and Arm-PCR of CDR3 regions were used to build the TCR beta libraries. Using its own MiXCR run on the multiplex PCR reads, TCRdb lists one record per CDR3 protein. The sample includes 350,000 to 450,000 distinct CDR3 sequences, roughly 20% seen only once; the top ten take around 30%. This clonotype was observed at least ten times.

The genes are TRBV28 and TRBJ1-5; no clear D. This specimen was peripheral blood mononuclear cells (PBMCs), taken when the disease was refractory, from a patient treated with antithyroid drugs. The source of this sequence is a woman aged 40 to 50 with Graves disease. The CDR3 DNA follows: TGTGCCAGCAGGAGCAATCAGCCCCAGCATTTT. Its protein product is CASRSNQPQHF.